Listed here are 30 T cell receptor beta chains from one sample, sequenced in a study of cytomegalovirus exposure and HLA in healthy donors. Use of 60 Vbeta and 13 Jbeta primers characterized the PCR. Sequencing was performed with immunoSEQ multiplex PCR; in TCRdb, only in-frame clones are kept and a portion is missing. The repertoire includes about 160,000 clones, 80% to 90% of them detected once, and about 6.8% sits in the top ten. Sequences were obtained from PBMCs. These receptors were collected from a man aged 45-65 years in good health and CMV-seropositive.

The chain is built from TRBV7-9 and TRBJ1-5; 9 bases map to TRBD1. Germline assignment: CDR1 SEHNR and CDR2 FQNEAQ (reference sequence). With V trimmed by 5 bases and J by 6 bases, 11 bases remained unmatched. The CDR3 contains 16 residues. In DNA, the CDR3 is TGTGCCAGCAGCGAACACCCGGGACAGGGCGGTCAGCCCCAGCATTTT. Translation gives CASSEHPGQGGQPQHF.

The V gene is TRBV7-2, the J gene TRBJ2-7; 10 nucleotides align to TRBD1. CDR1 is SGHTA, CDR2 FQGNSA, per germline. This CDR3 is 18 amino acids long. Trimming at V came to 1 base and at J to 3 bases, leaving 12 bases not matched to a gene. The CDR3 sequence: CASSLGQGAGKDRYEQYF. CDR3 coding DNA: TGTGCCAGCAGCTTAGGACAGGGGGCGGGTAAGGACCGCTACGAGCAGTACTTC.

The V gene is TRBV2, the J gene TRBJ1-1, with D perhaps matching TRBD1 (6 bases). With 10 bases removed from V and 0 bases from J, the gap between germline ends came to 12 bases. Germline CDR1 is SNHLY and CDR2 is FYNNEI. This CDR3 has 13 amino acids. CDR3 protein: CATGQTMNTEAFF. In DNA form, the CDR3 reads TGTGCCACAGGACAGACTATGAACACTGAAGCTTTCTTT. The full variable domain, in which reference TRBV2 and TRBJ1-1 provide the parts outside the CDR3, is EPEVTQTPSHQVTQMGQEVILRCVPISNHLYFYWYRQILGQKVEFLVSFYNNEISEKSEIFDDQFSVERPDGSNFTLKIRSTKLEDSAMYFCATGQTMNTEAFFGQGTRLTVV.

V usage is TRBV27 and J usage is TRBJ2-5; D unclear. V was trimmed by 5 bases and J by 0 bases, leaving 10 bases between them. The germline V gene encodes CDR1 MNHEY and CDR2 SMNVEV (reference sequence). CDR3 length equals 14 residues. CDR3 sequence reads: CASSQRLNQETQYF. In DNA form, the CDR3 reads TGTGCCAGCAGTCAGCGACTCAACCAAGAGACCCAGTACTTC.

V usage is TRBV5-1 and J usage is TRBJ2-5; 12 nucleotides match TRBD2. This CDR3 is 15 amino acids long. V lost 2 bases, J lost 5 bases, and 4 bases stayed unmatched. Germline CDR1 reads SGHRS; CDR2 reads YFSETQ. CDR3 protein: CASSLGLAGFETQYF. The CDR3 nucleotides are TGCGCCAGCAGCTTAGGACTAGCGGGGTTCGAGACCCAGTACTTC.

The chain recombines TRBV9 with TRBJ2-6, with TRBD2 matching over 8 bases. CDR3 length equals 18 residues. Germline V gene data show CDR1 as SGDLS and CDR2 as YYNGEE. The V gene end was trimmed by 4 bases and the J gene end by 0 bases; junction bases not matched to a gene: 9. CDR3 region: CASSPRAAGGSGANVLTF. In DNA form, the CDR3 reads TGTGCCAGCAGCCCCCGTGCGGCGGGGGGCTCTGGGGCCAACGTCCTGACTTTC.

The chain links TRBV10-2 to TRBJ1-5, with 7 bases lining up with TRBD1. The CDR3 totals 16 residues. J gave up 4 bases and V 2 bases, and 8 bases lay outside the gene matches. CDR1 and CDR2 (germline): WSHSY, SAAADI. This CDR3 reads CASSERLTGPNQPQHF. The CDR3 bases are TGCGCCAGCAGTGAGCGCCTGACAGGGCCGAATCAGCCCCAGCATTTT.

This sequence joins TRBV7-9 and TRBJ2-2; tentatively, D is TRBD2 (5 bases). This CDR3 region has 15 residues. Trimming removed 2 bases at V and 1 base at J, with 8 bases between. CDR1 and CDR2 from the germline V gene are SEHNR and FQNEAQ (reference sequence). The CDR3 here is CASSLRGENTGELFF. CDR3 nucleotide sequence: TGTGCCAGCAGCTTACGGGGAGAGAACACCGGGGAGCTGTTTTTT.

The rearrangement joins TRBV5-6 to TRBJ2-3, with 10 bases identical to TRBD2. CDR1 and CDR2 (germline): SGHDT, YYEEEE. V shed 2 bases and J 1 base; nucleotides not matched to a gene: 10. The CDR3 length is 18 residues. The CDR3 region is CASSFRSEGTSGTDTQYF. The CDR3 bases are TGTGCCAGCAGCTTCCGATCGGAGGGGACTAGCGGCACAGATACGCAGTATTTT.

The chain combines TRBV7-2 with TRBJ1-1; 12 bases align to TRBD1. The CDR3 runs 16 residues. Germline CDR1 SGHTA, CDR2 FQGNSA. J lost 7 bases, V lost 0 bases, and 6 bases had no gene match. CDR3 region: CASSLAGTGGQNEAFF. For the CDR3, the DNA is TGTGCCAGCAGCTTAGCTGGGACAGGGGGCCAGAATGAAGCTTTCTTT.

This chain joins TRBV5-6 and TRBJ2-4, with D unclear. The germline V and J ends were trimmed by 6 bases and 0 bases, with 10 bases remaining between them. The CDR3 consists of 14 residues. Per the germline V gene, CDR1 is SGHDT and CDR2 is YYEEEE. CDR3 loop: CASTLSLAKNIQYF. As DNA, the CDR3 is TGTGCCAGCACCCTGTCTCTAGCCAAAAACATTCAGTACTTC. The variable domain in full, completed from reference TRBV5-6 and TRBJ2-4, reads DAGVTQSPTHLIKTRGQQVTLRCSPKSGHDTVSWYQQALGQGPQFIFQYYEEEERQRGNFPDRFSGHQFPNYSSELNVNALLLGDSALYLCASTLSLAKNIQYFGAGTRLSVL.

The chain recombines TRBV7-9 with TRBJ2-1, with D possibly being TRBD2 (6 bases). The germline gives CDR1 SEHNR, CDR2 FQNEAQ (reference sequence). The V end lost 8 bases, the J end lost 1 base, and 18 bases lay between the germline ends. CDR3 length equals 16 residues. CDR3 loop: CASAPGGAGSYNEQFF. Written as DNA, the CDR3 is TGTGCCAGCGCCCCCGGGGGAGCGGGTTCCTACAATGAGCAGTTCTTC.

This sequence joins TRBV5-5 and TRBJ2-3; weak D call: TRBD1 (5 bases). V was cut by 4 bases and J by 1 base, with 10 bases left in between. The CDR3 sequence is 14 residues long. Germline CDR1 is SGHKS and CDR2 is YYEKEE (reference sequence). The CDR3 nucleotides are TGTGCCAGCAGCCTGCAAGGGGGCACAGATACGCAGTATTTT. Translating it yields CASSLQGGTDTQYF.

The rearrangement links TRBV5-4 to TRBJ1-2; 8 positions agree with TRBD1. The germline V gene encodes CDR1 SGHNT and CDR2 YYREEE (reference sequence). CDR3 length: 15 amino acids. The junction had 6 bases not matched to a gene; V was cut back by 0 bases and J by 5 bases. CDR3 bases: TGTGCCAGCAGCTTGGGACTACAGGGGGTTTATGGCTACACCTTC. Protein sequence: CASSLGLQGVYGYTF.

This clone was detected only once. The J gene is TRBJ2-2, the V gene TRBV4-2, with D perhaps TRBD2 (6 bases). Germline loops: CDR1 LGHNA, CDR2 YNFKEQ. The CDR3 totals 14 residues. The germline V and J ends were trimmed by 8 bases and 4 bases, with 14 bases remaining between them. CDR3 in amino acids: CASQRGLSTGELFF. CDR3 DNA: TGTGCCAGCCAGAGGGGACTTTCCACCGGGGAGCTGTTTTTT.

J is TRBJ1-5 and V is TRBV7-2; 7 nucleotides line up with TRBD1. The ends lost 5 bases at V and 3 bases at J; junction bases unmatched: 7. The CDR3 covers 15 residues. Germline CDR1 reads SGHTA; CDR2 reads FQGNSA. The CDR3 sequence is CASSAMTGINQPQHF. The CDR3 nucleotides read TGTGCCAGCAGCGCTATGACAGGGATCAATCAGCCCCAGCATTTT.

This chain links TRBV5-8 with TRBJ2-5, with 8 bases lining up with TRBD2. CDR3 size: 12 residues. From germline, CDR1 is SGHTS and CDR2 YDEGEE. V dropped 3 bases and J dropped 9; count of bases not matched to a gene: 4. This chain's CDR3 is CASSSGGLAQYF. CDR3 sequence (DNA): TGTGCCAGCAGCTCGGGGGGGTTGGCCCAGTACTTC.

This clone was observed a single time. The rearrangement links TRBV18 to TRBJ1-4; 7 bases are a match to TRBD1. V shed 5 bases, J shed 4 bases, and the junction held 7 bases outside the gene matches. Germline V gene lookup returns CDR1 KGHSH and CDR2 LQKENI. CDR3 length equals 15 residues. The chain's CDR3 is CASSSATGFNEKLFF. CDR3 sequence (DNA): TGTGCCAGCTCATCAGCGACAGGGTTTAATGAAAAACTGTTTTTT.

The CDR3 DNA sequence: TGTGCCAGCAGGCCGGCGGGGAATTCACCCCTCCACTTT. The encoded protein is CASRPAGNSPLHF. The chain couples TRBV6-5 to TRBJ1-6, with unresolved D. The CDR3 covers 13 residues. CDR1 and CDR2 from the germline V gene are MNHEY and SVGAGI. Between the trimmed V and J ends, which lost 6 bases and 7 bases, there was a span of 10 bases.

This sequence joins TRBV5-6 and TRBJ1-2; the match to TRBD1 covers 11 bases. V shed 3 bases, J shed 4 bases, and the junction held 5 bases outside the gene matches. This CDR3 contains 15 residues. Per the germline V gene, CDR1 is SGHDT and CDR2 is YYEEEE. This chain's CDR3 is CASSSTDRGPYGYTF. The CDR3 bases are TGTGCCAGCAGCTCCACGGACAGGGGGCCCTATGGCTACACCTTC.

This chain uses TRBV10-3 with TRBJ1-1, with TRBD1 matching over 7 bases. V was pared by 10 bases and J by 0 bases, with 5 bases of the junction left unmatched. CDR1 and CDR2 from the germline V gene are ENHRY and SYGVKD. The CDR3 is made up of 13 amino acids. The CDR3 coding sequence is TGTGCCAACGGACAGGACTTGAACACTGAAGCTTTCTTT. It encodes CANGQDLNTEAFF.

This chain uses TRBV11-2 with TRBJ2-5; the match to TRBD2 covers 7 bases. V trimming: 5 bases; J trimming: 7 bases; junction bases outside the gene matches: 7. This CDR3 region has 13 residues. CDR1 and CDR2 from the germline V gene are SGHAT and FQNNGV. The CDR3 spells CASSVTERGTQYF. CDR3 bases: TGTGCCAGCAGCGTGACAGAGCGGGGGACCCAGTACTTC.

The V and J genes are TRBV9 and TRBJ2-2; D unresolved. Germline V lookup: CDR1 SGDLS, CDR2 YYNGEE. Trimming left V 4 bases short and J 4 bases short, with 11 bases between. The CDR3 spans 14 residues. This CDR3 is CASSPSSGTGELFF. The CDR3 DNA is TGTGCCAGCAGCCCCTCGAGTGGCACCGGGGAGCTGTTTTTT.

The J gene is TRBJ1-2, the V gene TRBV11-2; D not resolved. V lost 5 bases and J lost 8, with 21 bases in between. The CDR3 runs to 15 residues. Germline CDR1 SGHAT, CDR2 FQNNGV. The CDR3 loop reads CASSPLGSQVYGYTF. The CDR3 nucleotides are TGTGCCAGCAGCCCCCTCGGGAGCCAGGTCTACGGCTACACCTTC.

The chain recombines TRBV4-1 with TRBJ2-1; maybe TRBD2 (5 bases). Germline V CDR1 and CDR2: MGHRA, YSYEKL. This CDR3 has 17 amino acids. Deletions cut 3 bases from V and 11 bases from J, with 26 bases between. The CDR3 DNA follows: TGCGCCAGCAGCCACCTACCTGGGGAGAGTTTAGTAGGTAAGCAGTTCTTC. Translating it yields CASSHLPGESLVGKQFF.

The rearrangement links TRBV9 to TRBJ2-5; TRBD1 is a possible D gene (6 bases). V lost 4 bases and J lost 3, with 13 bases in between. This CDR3 contains 14 residues. CDR1 is SGDLS and CDR2 is YYNGEE in the germline V gene. For the CDR3, the DNA is TGTGCCAGCAGCCTCGTGGCAGGGGAAGAGACCCAGTACTTC. Translating gives CASSLVAGEETQYF.

The chain recombines TRBV10-2 with TRBJ2-2; 14 bases match TRBD2. The V and J ends lost 5 bases and 4 bases, in that order; junction bases with no gene match: 6. This CDR3 region has 17 residues. The V gene's germline CDR1 is WSHSY and CDR2 SAAADI. CDR3 sequence reads: CASSRLAGGRGTGELFF. In nucleotides, the CDR3 is TGCGCCAGCAGTAGACTAGCGGGAGGGCGGGGCACCGGGGAGCTGTTTTTT.

The chain has TRBV2 and TRBJ2-5; 8 nucleotides line up with TRBD2. V dropped 5 bases and J dropped 5; count of bases not matched to a gene: 10. The CDR3 runs 15 residues. Looked up from germline, CDR1 is SNHLY and CDR2 is FYNNEI. Here the CDR3 reads CASSKTGTRVETQYF. CDR3 nucleotides: TGTGCCAGCAGTAAGACCGGGACTAGGGTCGAGACCCAGTACTTC.

In this sample, this clone turned up a few times. The chain couples TRBV9 to TRBJ2-7; 7 bases fit TRBD2. CDR1 is SGDLS and CDR2 is YYNGEE in the germline V gene. V shed 2 bases and J 6 bases; nucleotides not matched to a gene: 8. This CDR3 region has 14 residues. The CDR3 sequence is CASSVGGGVSEQYF. CDR3 in DNA: TGTGCCAGCAGCGTTGGGGGAGGGGTTTCCGAGCAGTACTTC.

By proportion, this clone is medium-sized. The chain uses TRBV20-1 and TRBJ1-1; no firm D call. V dropped 1 base and J dropped 5 bases, with 5 bases sitting between them. The CDR3 is made up of 11 amino acids. In germline, CDR1 is DFQATT, CDR2 SNEGSKA (reference sequence). DNA of the CDR3: TGCAGTGCTAGAGGGGAGACTGAAGCTTTCTTT. It is translated as CSARGETEAFF.